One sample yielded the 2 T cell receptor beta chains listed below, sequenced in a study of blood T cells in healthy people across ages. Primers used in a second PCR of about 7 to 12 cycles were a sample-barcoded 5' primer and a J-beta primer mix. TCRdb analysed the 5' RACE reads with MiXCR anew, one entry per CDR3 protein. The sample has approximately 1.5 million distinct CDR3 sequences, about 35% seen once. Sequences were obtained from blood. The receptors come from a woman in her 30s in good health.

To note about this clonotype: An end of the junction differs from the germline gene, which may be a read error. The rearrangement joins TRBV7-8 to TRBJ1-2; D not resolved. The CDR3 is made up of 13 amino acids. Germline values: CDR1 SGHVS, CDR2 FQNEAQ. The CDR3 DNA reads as TGTGCCGGCAGCCCGACCCTAGGGAATGGCTACACCTTC. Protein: CAGSPTLGNGYTF. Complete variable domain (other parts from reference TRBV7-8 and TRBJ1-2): GAGVSQSPRYKVAKRGQDVALRCDPISGHVSLFWYQQALGQGPEFLTYFQNEAQLDKSGLPSDRFFAERPEGSVSTLKIQRTQQEDSAVYLCAGSPTLGNGYTFGSGTRLTVV.

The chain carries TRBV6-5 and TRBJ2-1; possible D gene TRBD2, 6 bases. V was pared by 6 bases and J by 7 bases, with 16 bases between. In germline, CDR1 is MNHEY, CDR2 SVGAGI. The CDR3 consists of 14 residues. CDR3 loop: CASSPLGGWNEQFF. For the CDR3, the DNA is TGTGCCAGCAGCCCTTTGGGGGGTTGGAATGAGCAGTTCTTC.